These 5 T cell receptor beta chains were all obtained from the same sample, sequenced in a study of blood T cell repertoires in COVID-19. Clones were read by immunoSEQ multiplex PCR, and TCRdb kept only the in-frame ones, dropping some. The table has around 180,000 clones, approximately 84% seen once. Material: PBMCs or T cells enriched from blood (not recorded which). The receptors were sampled from a man aged 50 to 60 who had recovered from COVID-19.

V usage is TRBV18 and J usage is TRBJ1-1; TRBD1 is a possible D gene (5 bases). Germline loops: CDR1 KGHSH, CDR2 LQKENI. This CDR3 spans 14 amino acids. The germline V and J ends were trimmed by 2 bases and 4 bases, with 11 bases remaining between them. The CDR3: CASSPLQDGTEAFF. CDR3 nucleotides: TGTGCCAGCTCACCATTACAGGACGGCACTGAAGCTTTCTTT. Based on the CDR3 plus reference TRBV18 and TRBJ1-1, the full variable domain is NAGVMQNPRHLVRRRGQEARLRCSPMKGHSHVYWYRQLPEEGLKFMVYLQKENIIDESGMPKERFSAEFPKEGPSILRIQQVVRGDSAAYFCASSPLQDGTEAFFGQGTRLTVV.

V is TRBV7-2 and J is TRBJ1-5; D remains unclear. The CDR3 has 14 amino acids. The germline V gene has CDR1 SGHTA and CDR2 FQGNSA. V was pared by 5 bases and J by 4 bases, with 12 bases between. The DNA for the CDR3 is TGTGCCAGCAGCCCGGAAACGGGGAATCAGCCCCAGCATTTT. Its translation is CASSPETGNQPQHF. The full variable domain, rest sourced from reference TRBV7-2 and TRBJ1-5, is GAGVSQSPSNKVTEKGKDVELRCDPISGHTALYWYRQSLGQGLEFLIYFQGNSAPDKSGLPSDRFSAERTGGSVSTLTIQRTQQEDSAVYLCASSPETGNQPQHFGDGTRLSIL.

This clone was observed a handful of times. The chain joins TRBV29-1 to TRBJ2-7, with TRBD1 matching over 8 bases. Germline V CDR1 and CDR2: SQVTM, ANQGSEA. The CDR3 contains 14 residues. The V gene end was trimmed by 2 bases and the J gene end by 2 bases; junction bases not matched to a gene: 5. DNA of the CDR3: TGCAGCGTTGAATTCAGGGGGCGTCCCTACGAGCAGTACTTC. This translates into CSVEFRGRPYEQYF.

This chain uses TRBV9 with TRBJ1-5; no clear D gene. The germline V gene encodes CDR1 SGDLS and CDR2 YYNGEE. The V end lost 0 bases, the J end lost 0 bases, and 10 bases lay between the germline ends. This CDR3 is 16 amino acids long. CDR3 residues: CASSVATRYSNQPQHF. For the CDR3, the DNA is TGTGCCAGCAGCGTAGCTACCCGTTATAGCAATCAGCCCCAGCATTTT.

The gene calls are TRBV14 and TRBJ2-3, with D maybe TRBD2 (5 bases). The germline V gene has CDR1 SGHDN and CDR2 FVKESK. V was trimmed by 4 bases and J by 4 bases, leaving 15 bases between them. The CDR3 extends over 15 amino acids. The CDR3 DNA follows: TGTGCCAGCAGCCCGATAGTCCTAGCATCAGATACGCAGTATTTT. Amino acids: CASSPIVLASDTQYF.